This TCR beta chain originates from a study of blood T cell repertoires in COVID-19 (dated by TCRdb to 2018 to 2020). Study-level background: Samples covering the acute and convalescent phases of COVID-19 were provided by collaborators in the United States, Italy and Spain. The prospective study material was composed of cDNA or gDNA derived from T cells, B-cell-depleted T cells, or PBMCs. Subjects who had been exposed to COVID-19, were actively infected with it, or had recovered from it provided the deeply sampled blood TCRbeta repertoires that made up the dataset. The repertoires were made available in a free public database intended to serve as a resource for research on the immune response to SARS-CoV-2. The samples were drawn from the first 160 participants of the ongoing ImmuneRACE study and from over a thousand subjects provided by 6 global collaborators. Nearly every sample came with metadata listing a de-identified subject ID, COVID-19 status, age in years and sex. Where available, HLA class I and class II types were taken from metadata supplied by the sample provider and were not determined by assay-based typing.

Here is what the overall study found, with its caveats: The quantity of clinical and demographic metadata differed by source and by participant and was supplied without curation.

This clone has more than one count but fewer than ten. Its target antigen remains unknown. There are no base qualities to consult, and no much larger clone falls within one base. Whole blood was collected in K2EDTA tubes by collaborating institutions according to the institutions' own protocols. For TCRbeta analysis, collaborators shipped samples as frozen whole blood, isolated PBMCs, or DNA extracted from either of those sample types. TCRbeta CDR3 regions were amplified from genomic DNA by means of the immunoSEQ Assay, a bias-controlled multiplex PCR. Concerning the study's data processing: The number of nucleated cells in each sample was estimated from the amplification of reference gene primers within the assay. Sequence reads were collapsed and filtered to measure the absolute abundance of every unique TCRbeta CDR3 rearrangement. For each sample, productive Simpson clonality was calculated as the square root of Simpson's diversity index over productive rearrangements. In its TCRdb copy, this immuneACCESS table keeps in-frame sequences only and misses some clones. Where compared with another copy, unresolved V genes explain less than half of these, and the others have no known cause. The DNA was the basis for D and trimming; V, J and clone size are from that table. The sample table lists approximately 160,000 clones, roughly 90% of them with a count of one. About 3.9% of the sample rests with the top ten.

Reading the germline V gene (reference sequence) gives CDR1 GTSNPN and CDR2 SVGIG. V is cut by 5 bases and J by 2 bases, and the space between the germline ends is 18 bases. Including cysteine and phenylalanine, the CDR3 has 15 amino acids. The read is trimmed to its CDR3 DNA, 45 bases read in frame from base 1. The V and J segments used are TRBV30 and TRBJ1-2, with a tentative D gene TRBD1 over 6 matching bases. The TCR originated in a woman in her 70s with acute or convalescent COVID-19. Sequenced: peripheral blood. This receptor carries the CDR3 CAWPRTERRNYGYTF. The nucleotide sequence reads TGTGCCTGGCCTCGGACAGAACGAAGAAACTATGGCTACACCTTC.